These 21 T cell receptor beta chains were sequenced from one sample in a study of blood T cell repertoires in COVID-19. Clones were read by immunoSEQ multiplex PCR, and TCRdb kept only the in-frame ones, dropping some. The sample records 90,000 to 110,000 clones, 80% being singletons. Sequenced: peripheral blood. The source is a human donor in a cohort sampled during active or convalescent COVID-19.

This clone appeared a few times. The genes are TRBV2 and TRBJ1-5; 8 nucleotides line up with TRBD1. The V and J ends lost 6 bases and 6 bases, in that order; junction bases with no gene match: 4. CDR1 is SNHLY, CDR2 FYNNEI, per germline. This CDR3 region has 13 residues. In DNA, the CDR3 is TGTGCCAGCAGGGCAGGGGGCGGTCAGCCCCAGCATTTT. As protein: CASRAGGGQPQHF.

The CDR3 reads CASSSIHRVAATLNTEAFF. DNA of the CDR3: TGTGCCAGCAGCTCAATCCATCGGGTGGCAGCCACCTTGAACACTGAAGCTTTCTTT. The chain joins TRBV6-2 or TRBV6-3 to TRBJ1-1; D ambiguous. The V end was cut by 6 bases, the J end by 0 bases, with 26 bases between. Germline V gene sequence: CDR1 MNHEY, CDR2 SVGEGT. The CDR3 sequence is 19 residues long.

The chain has TRBV25-1 and TRBJ1-3; D might be TRBD1 (6 bases). Looked up from germline, CDR1 is MGHDK and CDR2 is SYGVNS. V lost 4 bases and J 0 bases, leaving 19 bases between the germline ends. This CDR3 has 18 residues. The CDR3 DNA reads TGTGCCAGCAGTGGGGGGGGCCGCGTATTCCTCTCTGGAAACACCATATATTTT. Translating it yields CASSGGGRVFLSGNTIYF.

The chain recombines TRBV6-5 with TRBJ2-7; 8 nucleotides match TRBD1. CDR3 length equals 15 residues. V lost 8 bases to trimming and J lost 3 bases; unmatched junction nucleotides: 12. The V gene's germline CDR1 is MNHEY and CDR2 SVGAGI. Here the CDR3 reads CASGLDRGLHYEQYF. The CDR3 DNA follows: TGTGCCAGCGGCCTCGACAGGGGTTTACACTACGAGCAGTACTTC.

This clone was seen more than once but under ten times. The chain links TRBV6-5 to TRBJ1-6; the D is unclear. V was clipped by 7 bases and J by 6 bases, with 16 bases between them. Germline assignment: CDR1 MNHEY and CDR2 SVGAGI. This CDR3 has 15 amino acids. DNA of the CDR3: TGTGCCAGCACCACATGGGGAGGCGGTAATTCACCCCTCCACTTT. Its translation: CASTTWGGGNSPLHF.

This chain connects TRBV19 to TRBJ2-1; 8 bases align to TRBD2. In germline, CDR1 is LNHDA, CDR2 SQIVND (reference sequence). The CDR3 is 15 residues long. After removal of 10 bases from V and 8 bases from J, the junction contained 16 bases not matched to a gene. CDR3 loop: CANLQHSGTRDEQFF. As DNA, the CDR3 is TGTGCCAATCTCCAGCATAGCGGGACGCGGGATGAGCAGTTCTTC.

The genes are TRBV28 and TRBJ2-7; possibly TRBD1 for D (6 bases). The germline gives CDR1 MDHEN, CDR2 SYDVKM. Between the trimmed V and J ends, which lost 3 bases and 4 bases, there was a span of 16 bases. CDR3 length: 15 residues. The CDR3 sequence is CASSFFPGAIYEQYF. The DNA of the CDR3 is TGTGCCAGCAGTTTTTTCCCAGGGGCTATTTACGAGCAGTACTTC.

This clone was seen only a few times. This chain joins TRBV29-1 and TRBJ2-2; the D is unclear. The CDR3 is 14 residues long. Germline V gives CDR1 SQVTM, CDR2 ANQGSEA. V lost 7 bases and J 0 bases, leaving 12 bases between the germline ends. Here the CDR3 reads CSAPIGANTGELFF. The CDR3 bases are TGCAGCGCCCCTATAGGAGCGAACACCGGGGAGCTGTTTTTT.

The chain links TRBV4-3 to TRBJ2-3, with D perhaps matching TRBD2 (6 bases). The CDR3 extends over 14 amino acids. Deletions cut 0 bases from V and 6 bases from J, with 10 bases between. Germline CDR1 and CDR2: LGHNA and YSLEER. In DNA, the CDR3 is TGCGCCAGCAGCCAAGATACTAGCCCTGATACGCAGTATTTT. It specifies CASSQDTSPDTQYF.

The chain joins TRBV4-1 to TRBJ2-7, with 8 bases matching TRBD1. Germline assignment: CDR1 MGHRA and CDR2 YSYEKL. V was clipped by 0 bases and J by 3 bases; unmatched bases: 10. The CDR3 runs to 17 residues. DNA of the CDR3: TGCGCCAGCAGCCAAGATTTAGCACAGGGGGGTTTCTACGAGCAGTACTTC. This sequence encodes CASSQDLAQGGFYEQYF.

This chain links TRBV12-3 or TRBV12-4 with TRBJ1-6, with D maybe TRBD1 (5 bases). V dropped 4 bases and J dropped 8 bases, with 9 bases sitting between them. The CDR3 consists of 13 residues. In DNA form, the CDR3 reads TGTGCCAGCAGTTCGACAGATCATTCACCCCTCCACTTT. Protein product: CASSSTDHSPLHF.

This chain connects TRBV13 to TRBJ2-7, with 7 positions matching TRBD2. This CDR3 is built from 18 residues. Germline assignment: CDR1 PRHDT and CDR2 FYEKMQ (reference sequence). The ends lost 5 bases at V and 8 bases at J; junction bases unmatched: 24. This CDR3 reads CASSRQVGGIAMGFKQYF. The CDR3 DNA follows: TGTGCCAGCAGCCGCCAGGTGGGGGGGATCGCTATGGGGTTTAAGCAGTACTTC.

J is TRBJ1-2 and V is TRBV28; 11 nucleotides match TRBD1. Looked up from germline, CDR1 is MDHEN and CDR2 is SYDVKM. The CDR3 runs 16 residues. The V gene end was trimmed by 6 bases and the J gene end by 6 bases; junction bases not matched to a gene: 12. CDR3 in DNA: TGTGCCAGCAGGACACCTCTAGGGACAGGGGGTGATGGCTACACCTTC. It yields the protein CASRTPLGTGGDGYTF.

This chain uses TRBV5-1 with TRBJ2-5; D possibly corresponds to TRBD2 (6 bases). Germline assignment: CDR1 SGHRS and CDR2 YFSETQ. V gave up 0 bases and J gave up 1 base, with 7 bases separating them. This CDR3 has 14 residues. The CDR3 DNA reads TGCGCCAGCAGCTTGGGGGGGGTCCAAGAGACCCAGTACTTC. Amino acid sequence: CASSLGGVQETQYF.

The chain recombines TRBV28 with TRBJ1-6; D is ambiguous. In germline, CDR1 is MDHEN, CDR2 SYDVKM. Trimming removed 10 bases from V and 7 bases from J, with 20 bases in between. This CDR3 spans 15 amino acids. The CDR3 sequence is CATHSVGPRNSPLHF. CDR3 coding DNA: TGTGCCACCCACTCCGTAGGCCCCAGGAATTCACCCCTCCACTTT.

This chain uses TRBV15 with TRBJ1-5; 7 nucleotides line up with TRBD1. There are 17 residues in the CDR3. The germline gives CDR1 LNHNV, CDR2 YYDKDF (reference sequence). The J segment lost 5 bases and the V segment lost 1 base, leaving 11 bases of the junction unmatched. CDR3 coding DNA: TGTGCCACCAGCAGAGGGAGGGGGCGGGTAAGAGATCAGCCCCAGCATTTT. Protein sequence: CATSRGRGRVRDQPQHF.

The chain joins TRBV7-2 to TRBJ1-2; no firm D call. The CDR3 consists of 16 residues. Trimming took off 3 bases at V and 1 base at J, with 15 bases between the two ends. CDR1 is SGHTA, CDR2 FQGNSA, per germline. This CDR3 is CASSFSRNRGNYGYTF. CDR3 in DNA: TGTGCCAGCAGCTTTAGTCGGAACCGGGGTAACTATGGCTACACCTTC.

Here the CDR3 reads CASSYTTGADEAFF. Here the CDR3 DNA reads TGTGCCAGCAGCTACACTACAGGCGCCGATGAAGCTTTCTTT. The gene calls are TRBV11-2 and TRBJ1-1, with D tentatively TRBD1 (5 bases). Per the germline V gene, CDR1 is SGHAT and CDR2 is FQNNGV. V lost 4 bases to trimming and J lost 7 bases, with 16 bases between them. This CDR3 comprises 14 residues.

This clone appeared a few times. The genes are TRBV18 and TRBJ2-5; D may be TRBD1 (6 bases). V lost 3 bases, J lost 4 bases, and 9 bases lay in between. CDR1 and CDR2 from the germline V gene are KGHSH and LQKENI. The CDR3 is made up of 13 amino acids. CDR3 nucleotides: TGTGCCAGCTCACCCCAAGGGGGAGAGACCCAGTACTTC. Translating it yields CASSPQGGETQYF.

Here the CDR3 DNA reads TGTGCCAGCAGCCAAATTGGGACTGAGAATGAAAAACTGTTTTTT. This codes for CASSQIGTENEKLFF. The gene calls are TRBV4-2 and TRBJ1-4; a possible D gene is TRBD1 (5 bases). The V gene's germline CDR1 is LGHNA and CDR2 YNFKEQ. The V end was cut by 2 bases, the J end by 5 bases, with 12 bases between. There are 15 residues in the CDR3.

The chain links TRBV21-1 to TRBJ2-3; the tabulated D call, TRBD2, remains unverified against the DNA. TRBV21-1 is recorded as a pseudogene. This CDR3 spans 21 amino acids. For the CDR3, the DNA is TGTGCCAGCAGCCTACCCGAACGCCTAGCGGGAGCTGTGGATGGAACAGATACGCAGTATTTT. Amino acid sequence: CASSLPERLAGAVDGTDTQYF.